The entry below gives a single TCR beta chain sequence along with its context. The antigen is undetermined. This same CDR3 is encoded by further DNA sequences in the sample. 13 Jbeta primers and 60 Vbeta primers were used for the PCR. Clones were read by immunoSEQ multiplex PCR, and TCRdb kept only the in-frame ones, dropping some. The sample holds over 65,000 clones, under 80% seen once. This record comes from a study of cytomegalovirus exposure and HLA in healthy donors. Study outcomes and limitations: Association with HLA alleles at 0.05 false discovery rate was found for roughly 17,000 TCR beta sequences in a later analysis.

The germline V gene has CDR1 SQVTM and CDR2 ANQGSEA. This CDR3 has 11 amino acids. V was clipped by 3 bases and J by 5 bases, with 7 bases between them. Nominal health characterized the donors when sampled, though unrecorded immune exposures were likely. Sequenced material: PBMCs. The V call is TRBV29-1, the J call TRBJ1-1; D gene uncertain. The source of this sequence is a human donor in good health. CDR3 nucleotides: TGCAGCGTTGACAGCGGGACTGAAGCTTTCTTT. This encodes CSVDSGTEAFF.